The present entry profiles one T cell receptor (beta chain) with its context. Its antigen is currently unknown. The data derive from a study of T cell responses to AZD1222 COVID-19 vaccine. Trimming pared 5 bases from V and 8 bases from J, leaving 12 bases between. This CDR3 has 12 residues. The germline V gene encodes CDR1 MDHEN and CDR2 SYDVKM. Study-level results: Without day 14 samples, only post-peak T cell repertoires were studied. Clonal diversity was possibly underestimated; the donors were predominantly white British and more often female.

Produced via immunoSEQ multiplex PCR; TCRdb's table is partial and in-frame only. Among more than 95,000 clones listed, approximately 84% were seen once. The starting material was peripheral blood, obtained on day 0 of AZD1222 vaccination. This chain connects TRBV28 to TRBJ1-2; D remains unclear. This receptor was taken from an adult in good health. CDR3 sequence (DNA): TGTGCCAGCAGTACCCCTGAGGGAGGCTACACCTTC. The encoded protein is CASSTPEGGYTF.